Below, 15 T cell receptor beta chains from the same sample are listed, as sequenced in a study of cytomegalovirus exposure and HLA in healthy donors. Primers included in the PCR were 60 Vbeta and 13 Jbeta primers. Profiled with immunoSEQ multiplex PCR; TCRdb holds only in-frame clones, not every one. Here the sample spans roughly 120,000 clones, about 59% being singletons. Sequencing used PBMCs. The receptors come from a woman in her forties in good health and CMV-seropositive.

V and J are TRBV4-3 and TRBJ1-4, with a weak D call TRBD1 (6 bases). V was clipped by 0 bases and J by 8 bases, with 10 bases between them. The germline CDR1 and CDR2 sequences are LGHNA and YSLEER. The CDR3 covers 14 residues. The CDR3 DNA reads as TGCGCCAGCAGCCAAGATCCCCAGGGGGAAAAACTGTTTTTT. Translation: CASSQDPQGEKLFF.

The chain couples TRBV28 to TRBJ1-4; 7 nucleotides align to TRBD1. CDR3 length equals 15 residues. Germline loops: CDR1 MDHEN, CDR2 SYDVKM. V shed 1 base, J shed 5 bases, and the junction held 4 bases outside the gene matches. The CDR3 sequence is CASSLSGQSNEKLFF. Written as DNA, the CDR3 is TGTGCCAGCAGTTTATCGGGACAGTCAAATGAAAAACTGTTTTTT.

The J gene is TRBJ2-3, the V gene TRBV25-1, with 9 nucleotides matching TRBD2. Germline V CDR1 and CDR2: MGHDK, SYGVNS. V shed 1 base and J 2 bases; nucleotides not matched to a gene: 4. The CDR3 has 16 residues. The CDR3 here is CASSESGLAYTDTQYF. The CDR3 DNA reads TGTGCCAGCAGTGAATCCGGACTAGCGTACACAGATACGCAGTATTTT.

The J gene is TRBJ2-5, the V gene TRBV5-1; 13 bases map to TRBD2. Looked up from germline, CDR1 is SGHRS and CDR2 is YFSETQ. This CDR3 spans 17 amino acids. The ends lost 4 bases at V and 3 bases at J; junction bases unmatched: 9. CDR3 loop: CASSNTPGLAGKETQYF. The CDR3 DNA follows: TGCGCCAGCAGCAACACCCCGGGACTAGCGGGGAAAGAGACCCAGTACTTC.

CDR3 DNA sequence: TGTGCCAGCATCTACAGGGAAGAGAATGGTGAAGCTTTCTTT. Translation gives CASIYREENGEAFF. The gene calls are TRBV6-5 and TRBJ1-1; D possibly corresponds to TRBD1 (6 bases). Germline-derived CDR1 and CDR2 are MNHEY and SVGAGI. CDR3 length: 14 amino acids. V was pared by 7 bases and J by 7 bases, with 19 bases between.

This sequence joins TRBV10-3 and TRBJ1-4; D not resolved. CDR3 length: 15 residues. From germline, CDR1 is ENHRY and CDR2 SYGVKD. Trimming shortened V by 0 bases and J by 5 bases, and 10 bases separated the two germline ends. The CDR3 sequence: CAISESMTGNEKLFF. DNA of the CDR3: TGTGCCATCAGTGAGTCGATGACGGGGAATGAAAAACTGTTTTTT.

This rearrangement joins TRBV9 to TRBJ2-3; D remains unclear. The CDR3 extends over 13 amino acids. Trimming pared 0 bases from V and 0 bases from J, leaving 2 bases between. The germline V gene encodes CDR1 SGDLS and CDR2 YYNGEE. The CDR3 nucleotides are TGTGCCAGCAGCGTAGCTAGCACAGATACGCAGTATTTT. This sequence encodes CASSVASTDTQYF.

V gene TRBV6-4 combines with J gene TRBJ2-2; 10 bases align to TRBD1. The germline V gene encodes CDR1 MRHNA and CDR2 SNTAGT. CDR3 length: 13 amino acids. Trimming took 8 bases from V and 3 from J; bases not matched to a gene: 0. CDR3: CASGTGDTGELFF. The CDR3 nucleotides read TGTGCCAGCGGGACAGGGGACACCGGGGAGCTGTTTTTT.

The chain uses TRBV5-1 and TRBJ2-3; TRBD1 might be the D (5 bases). V lost 2 bases, J lost 3 bases, and 13 bases lay in between. This CDR3 contains 15 residues. Germline lookup yields CDR1 SGHRS and CDR2 YFSETQ. In DNA, the CDR3 is TGCGCCAGCAGCTTCCCGCTAGGGGAAACAGATACGCAGTATTTT. Its protein product is CASSFPLGETDTQYF.

The chain employs TRBV9 and TRBJ2-1; D not resolved. The CDR3 sequence is 19 residues long. The germline V and J ends were trimmed by 0 bases and 0 bases, with 19 bases remaining between them. The V gene's germline CDR1 is SGDLS and CDR2 YYNGEE. CDR3 region: CASSVVTADPPSSYNEQFF. The CDR3, as DNA: TGTGCCAGCAGCGTAGTGACTGCTGACCCACCGAGCTCCTACAATGAGCAGTTCTTC.

The chain couples TRBV4-3 to TRBJ2-1, with TRBD1 matching 10 bases. The CDR3 loop spans 17 amino acids. With V trimmed by 2 bases and J by 3 bases, 7 bases remained unmatched. CDR1 LGHNA and CDR2 YSLEER come from the germline V gene. CDR3 protein: CASSQSTGTGDYNEQFF. The CDR3 region has the DNA TGCGCCAGCAGCCAATCAACCGGGACAGGGGACTACAATGAGCAGTTCTTC.

The J gene is TRBJ2-7, the V gene TRBV2; 8 bases map to TRBD2. J was trimmed by 0 bases and V by 5 bases; bases with no gene match: 6. Germline CDR1 is SNHLY and CDR2 is FYNNEI. CDR3 size: 15 residues. CDR3 in amino acids: CASSIQRGPSYEQYF. The CDR3 DNA follows: TGTGCCAGCAGTATTCAGCGGGGGCCCTCCTACGAGCAGTACTTC.

The chain recombines TRBV5-4 with TRBJ1-1; TRBD1 aligns across 7 bases. Per the germline V gene, CDR1 is SGHNT and CDR2 is YYREEE (reference sequence). The CDR3 covers 16 residues. V shed 4 bases and J 3 bases; nucleotides not matched to a gene: 12. The CDR3 loop is CASSPWTGRRDTEAFF. In nucleotides, the CDR3 is TGTGCCAGCAGCCCCTGGACAGGTCGGAGGGACACTGAAGCTTTCTTT.

The gene calls are TRBV6-1 and TRBJ2-5, with D possibly TRBD1 on 5 matching bases. The CDR3 runs to 13 residues. The V end lost 6 bases, the J end lost 1 base, and 9 bases lay between the germline ends. CDR1 and CDR2 (germline): MNHNS, SASEGT. The CDR3 sequence: CASSTGSQETQYF. The CDR3 bases are TGTGCCAGCAGCACAGGTTCCCAAGAGACCCAGTACTTC.

The rearrangement links TRBV6-1 to TRBJ2-1; weak D call: TRBD1 (6 bases). V lost 2 bases to trimming and J lost 7 bases, with 15 bases between them. Germline V CDR1 and CDR2: MNHNS, SASEGT. The CDR3 extends over 15 amino acids. CDR3 in amino acids: CASSEKTGQKNEQFF. The CDR3 nucleotides read TGTGCCAGCAGTGAAAAGACGGGACAAAAGAATGAGCAGTTCTTC.